This T cell receptor beta chain was profiled in a study of regulatory dendritic cells for organ transplantation. Study results and caveats: Considerable individual heterogeneity was seen in alloreactive memory CD8+ T cells.

Using immunoSEQ multiplex PCR, the repertoire was profiled, and TCRdb retains in-frame clones only, with some absent. The data contain 30,000 or so clones, 82% of them singletons. Memory T cells were CD45RO+, naive were CD45RA+, sorted by FACS. In its sample, this clone was seen once. Its antigen is currently unknown. The CDR3 has 15 residues. Trimming stripped 6 bases from V and 2 bases from J, with 15 bases between. Germline V gene data show CDR1 as SGHNT and CDR2 as YENEEA. The sequencing sample was made of naive CD8+ T cells from blood. As for subset: CD45RA+ naive T cells. The sequence was collected from a human donor in good health. The J gene is TRBJ2-3, the V gene TRBV11-3; a weak D match, TRBD1 (6 bases). In DNA form, the CDR3 reads TGTGCCAGCAGACTTCGGGACACCACCACAGATACGCAGTATTTT. Its protein product is CASRLRDTTTDTQYF.